This is a list of T cell receptor beta chains from one sample in a study of blood T cells in healthy people across ages. A single record per CDR3 protein comes from TCRdb applying MiXCR to the 5' RACE reads. The sample consists of 1.5 million to 2 million distinct CDR3 sequences, around half of them appearing once. Sequencing was done on a sample of blood. All receptors derive from a woman aged 40 to 50 in good health. CDR3s include the opening cysteine and the closing phenylalanine or tryptophan. Each record gives: V gene, D gene, J gene, clone size, CDR3 DNA, CDR3 protein. D genes are given only for firm matches. Clone sizes are given selectively: once, few, many, or a class where the clone is expanded.

V gene: TRBV6-5
D gene: -
J gene: TRBJ1-6
clone size: few
CDR3 DNA: TGTGCCAGCAGTTACTCGATTGGGGGGACGAGGAATTCACCCCTCCACTTT
CDR3 protein: CASSYSIGGTRNSPLHF

V gene: TRBV4-3
D gene: -
J gene: TRBJ1-1
clone size: -
CDR3 DNA: TGCGCCAGCAGCCAAGCAATTATTTTGGGGACTGAAGCTTTCTTT
CDR3 protein: CASSQAIILGTEAFF

V gene: TRBV6-5
D gene: TRBD2
J gene: TRBJ2-5
clone size: -
CDR3 DNA: TGTGCCAGTCTAGGACTAGCGGGACAAGAGACCCAGTACTTC
CDR3 protein: CASLGLAGQETQYF

V gene: TRBV14
D gene: -
J gene: TRBJ1-2
clone size: few
CDR3 DNA: TGTGCCAGCAGCCCCAGAGGTAGTAGGGGCAGTAACTATGGCTACACCTTC
CDR3 protein: CASSPRGSRGSNYGYTF

V gene: TRBV29-1
D gene: TRBD1
J gene: TRBJ1-2
clone size: -
CDR3 DNA: TGCAGCGTTGAACGGACAGGGGGTGACTATGGCTACACCTTC
CDR3 protein: CSVERTGGDYGYTF

V gene: TRBV20-1
D gene: -
J gene: TRBJ2-5
clone size: -
CDR3 DNA: TGCAGTGCTAGAGCCGACGAGGGACGGAAAGAGACCCAGTACTTC
CDR3 protein: CSARADEGRKETQYF

V gene: TRBV4-1
D gene: -
J gene: TRBJ1-2
clone size: -
CDR3 DNA: TGCGCCAGCAGCCAAGAAGAGTACTATGGCTACACCTTC
CDR3 protein: CASSQEEYYGYTF

V gene: TRBV13
D gene: TRBD1
J gene: TRBJ1-2
clone size: -
CDR3 DNA: TGTGCCAGCAGCTCCCAAAACAGGGGGAAATTCTATGGCTACACCTTC
CDR3 protein: CASSSQNRGKFYGYTF

V gene: TRBV15
D gene: TRBD2
J gene: TRBJ2-1
clone size: few
CDR3 DNA: TGTGCCACCAGCACCCGCTGGGAGGGGAGAGGCAATGAGCAGTTCTTC
CDR3 protein: CATSTRWEGRGNEQFF

V gene: TRBV5-1
D gene: -
J gene: TRBJ2-7
clone size: few
CDR3 DNA: TGCGCCAGCAGCGGGACAAAAGTTCTCAGCTCCTACGAGCAGTACTTC
CDR3 protein: CASSGTKVLSSYEQYF

V gene: TRBV12-3/TRBV12-4
D gene: -
J gene: TRBJ1-4
clone size: -
CDR3 DNA: TGTGCCAGCAGCACCGGAACATTCAATGAAAAACTGTTTTTT
CDR3 protein: CASSTGTFNEKLFF

V gene: TRBV29-1
D gene: TRBD1
J gene: TRBJ1-2
clone size: -
CDR3 DNA: TGCAGCGTTGAAGATCGACAGGGGGCGATGGGCTACACCTTC
CDR3 protein: CSVEDRQGAMGYTF

V gene: TRBV3-1
D gene: TRBD2
J gene: TRBJ2-3
clone size: few
CDR3 DNA: TGTGCCAGCAGCCAACAGCGGGGGAGAGGAGATACGCAGTATTTT
CDR3 protein: CASSQQRGRGDTQYF

V gene: TRBV7-2
D gene: -
J gene: TRBJ2-5
clone size: -
CDR3 DNA: TGTGCCAGCAGCTTAGGGGCTAGCGCGGTCGAGACCCAGTACTTC
CDR3 protein: CASSLGASAVETQYF

V gene: TRBV5-1
D gene: -
J gene: TRBJ2-1
clone size: -
CDR3 DNA: TGCGCCAGCAGCTTTGACAGGGAGGGGGATGAGCAGTTCTTC
CDR3 protein: CASSFDREGDEQFF

V gene: TRBV10-3
D gene: -
J gene: TRBJ2-1
clone size: -
CDR3 DNA: TGTGCCATCAGTGACCGGGACCGCTCCTACAATGAGCAGTTCTTC
CDR3 protein: CAISDRDRSYNEQFF

V gene: TRBV4-3
D gene: -
J gene: TRBJ1-6
clone size: few
CDR3 DNA: TGCGCCAGCAGCCAAGACTCAGGGGTTAATTCACCCCTCCACTTT
CDR3 protein: CASSQDSGVNSPLHF

V gene: TRBV5-1
D gene: -
J gene: TRBJ2-4
clone size: few
CDR3 DNA: TGCGCCAGCAGCTTGGCCTGGGGCTTAAAAAACATTCAGTACTTC
CDR3 protein: CASSLAWGLKNIQYF

V gene: TRBV20-1
D gene: -
J gene: TRBJ1-2
clone size: -
CDR3 DNA: TGCAGTGCTAGAGAGCGAGGGGACGCGAACTATGGCTACACCTTC
CDR3 protein: CSARERGDANYGYTF

V gene: TRBV4-1
D gene: -
J gene: TRBJ2-1
clone size: -
CDR3 DNA: TGCGCCAGCAGCCAAGAGACCTTCCCGGACTACAAAGAGCAGTTCTTC
CDR3 protein: CASSQETFPDYKEQFF

V gene: TRBV20-1
D gene: -
J gene: TRBJ2-1
clone size: -
CDR3 DNA: TGCAGTGCCGAGGCGGGGGCCTCGCCGTACAATGAGCAGTTCTTC
CDR3 protein: CSAEAGASPYNEQFF

V gene: TRBV6-2/TRBV6-3
D gene: -
J gene: TRBJ1-5
clone size: -
CDR3 DNA: TGTGCCAGCAGTTACTCCAGGGGTGGGCAGCCCCAGCATTTT
CDR3 protein: CASSYSRGGQPQHF

V gene: TRBV7-2
D gene: -
J gene: TRBJ1-1
clone size: once
CDR3 DNA: TGTGCCAGCAGCTCGGGTAGGGGAGCTTTCTTT
CDR3 protein: CASSSGRGAFF

V gene: TRBV5-1
D gene: -
J gene: TRBJ2-1
clone size: -
CDR3 DNA: TGCGCCAGCAGCGTGGACTGGAGCTCCTACAATGAGCAGTTCTTC
CDR3 protein: CASSVDWSSYNEQFF

V gene: TRBV12-3/TRBV12-4
D gene: TRBD2
J gene: TRBJ2-1
clone size: few
CDR3 DNA: TGTGCCAGCAGTTCTCTAGCGGCTACCTACAATGAGCAGTTCTTC
CDR3 protein: CASSSLAATYNEQFF

V gene: TRBV20-1
D gene: -
J gene: TRBJ1-2
clone size: few
CDR3 DNA: TGCAGTGCTAGTCCGTCCAGGGTCCCTTACTATGGCTACACCTTC
CDR3 protein: CSASPSRVPYYGYTF

V gene: TRBV27
D gene: -
J gene: TRBJ2-5
clone size: -
CDR3 DNA: TGTGCCAGCAGCCCGGGCGGGCCCGCACAAGAGACCCAGTACTTC
CDR3 protein: CASSPGGPAQETQYF

V gene: TRBV28
D gene: TRBD2
J gene: TRBJ2-1
clone size: -
CDR3 DNA: TGTGCCAGCAGTTTAGTGGTTAGCGGGGGCAGGAGCTCCTACAATGAGCAGTTCTTC
CDR3 protein: CASSLVVSGGRSSYNEQFF

V gene: TRBV5-1
D gene: -
J gene: TRBJ1-1
clone size: -
CDR3 DNA: TGCGCCAGCAGCCCTGTCTTACGCGGCACTGAAGCTTTCTTT
CDR3 protein: CASSPVLRGTEAFF